The 19 T cell receptor beta chains presented below share a single source sample, sequenced in a study of tumor and adjacent non-tumor tissue in lung cancer. TCRbeta libraries were built with three rounds of nested PCR, modified from ARM-PCR. TCRdb used MiXCR to reprocess the multiplex PCR reads, holding one entry per CDR3 protein. The table includes 75,000 to 90,000 distinct CDR3 sequences, roughly 77% detected once. No cell sorting was done before RNA was extracted from the tissue. More than 3 cm separated this lung sample from the edge of the tumor. The sequenced material came from distant non-tumor lung tissue. These receptors originate from a woman in her fifties or sixties with non-small cell lung cancer.

There are many counts of this clonotype. V is TRBV11-2 and J is TRBJ2-1, with D perhaps being TRBD1 or TRBD2 (6 bases each). Germline loops: CDR1 SGHAT, CDR2 FQNNGV. CDR3 length equals 13 residues. Trimming shortened V by 0 bases and J by 9 bases, and 9 bases separated the two germline ends. CDR3 region: CASSLEWGAEQFF. The CDR3 DNA is TGTGCCAGCAGCTTAGAGTGGGGGGCTGAGCAGTTCTTC.

Many counts were recorded for this clonotype. The chain has TRBV11-2 and TRBJ2-3, with a weak D call TRBD2 (6 bases). CDR1 and CDR2 (germline): SGHAT, FQNNGV. Trimming took 5 bases from V and 2 from J, leaving 11 bases between them. This CDR3 region has 14 residues. CDR3 protein: CASSPRDFTDTQYF. The CDR3 DNA reads TGTGCCAGCAGCCCGAGGGACTTCACAGATACGCAGTATTTT.

Note on this clonotype: A much larger clone sits a single nucleotide away, making a read error possible. The gene calls are TRBV28 and TRBJ2-5; 7 positions agree with TRBD2. Per germline, CDR1 MDHEN and CDR2 SYDVKM. CDR3 length equals 17 residues. CDR3: CVSSHGSGAGVGETQYF. The CDR3 DNA is TGTGTCAGCAGTCACGGGAGTGGGGCGGGAGTCGGTGAGACCCAGTACTTC. Looking up the rest from reference TRBV28 and TRBJ2-5 gives the full variable domain: DVKVTQSSRYLVKRTGEKVFLECVQDMDHENMFWYRQDPGLGLRLIYFSYDVKMKEKGDIPEGYSVSREKKERFSLILESASTNQTSMYLCVSSHGSGAGVGETQYFGPGTRLLVL.

This clonotype has a handful of counts. A much more abundant neighbour one base away suggests this may be a read error. The V gene is TRBV5-1, the J gene TRBJ2-1; possible D gene TRBD2, 5 bases. The CDR3 runs 16 residues. Germline V gene lookup returns CDR1 SGHRS and CDR2 YFSETQ. Trimming took off 0 bases at V and 2 bases at J, with 12 bases between the two ends. CDR3 in amino acids: CASSLEAGSPYNEQFF. CDR3 nucleotide sequence: TGCGCCAGCAGCTTGGAGGCGGGTAGCCCCTACAATGAGCAGTTCTTC.

This clonotype was observed a single time. This may stem from a read error, because a much larger clone lies one nucleotide away. The chain links TRBV28 to TRBJ2-2; TRBD2 is a possible D gene (6 bases). This CDR3 comprises 15 residues. Germline lookup yields CDR1 MDHEN and CDR2 SYDVKM. The CDR3, as DNA: TGTGTCAGCAGTTTAGGTGGGGGGTACACCGGGGAGCTGTTTTTT. As protein: CVSSLGGGYTGELFF.

As concerns this clonotype: This is likely a read error, given that the CDR3 carries no conserved phenylalanine or tryptophan at its end. The V call is TRBV6-6, the J call TRBJ2-1; perhaps TRBD2 as D (5 bases). Germline loops: CDR1 MNHNY, CDR2 SVGAGI (reference sequence). The V gene lost 9 bases and the J gene lost 4 bases, with 25 bases spanning the gap. The CDR3 is 17 residues long. CDR3 nucleotides: TGTGCCAGAGGTTACTCGAATCCTAGCAGGCAGTACAATGAGCAGTTCTTA. Translated, it gives CARGYSNPSRQYNEQFL.

Concerning this clonotype itself: One end of the junction is discordant with germline, which a read error may explain. The V and J genes are TRBV11-2 and TRBJ1-1, with D hard to call. The CDR3 consists of 14 residues. Germline V gene data show CDR1 as SGHAT and CDR2 as FQNNGV. The CDR3 DNA reads as TGTGTCAGCAGCTTGCTAATATTGGGAACTGAAGCTTTCTTT. Translating gives CVSSLLILGTEAFF.

The chain recombines TRBV10-2 with TRBJ2-5; D possibly corresponds to TRBD2 (6 bases). CDR3 size: 14 residues. The germline V gene encodes CDR1 WSHSY and CDR2 SAAADI. The V and J ends lost 10 bases and 1 base respectively, with 16 bases between them. The CDR3 sequence: CAINVVAAQETQYF. DNA of the CDR3: TGCGCCATCAATGTTGTAGCGGCCCAAGAGACCCAGTACTTC.

In the case of this clonotype: Its ends do not fully match the called genes, so a read error is possible. J is TRBJ2-5 and V is TRBV11-2, with a tentative D call TRBD2 (5 bases). In germline, CDR1 is SGHAT, CDR2 FQNNGV. This CDR3 region has 13 residues. CDR3 in DNA: TGTACCAGCAGCCTTGAGGGTGCGGAGACCCAGTGCTTC. Protein product: CTSSLEGAETQCF. The whole variable domain, filled in from reference TRBV11-2 and TRBJ2-5, reads EAGVAQSPRYKIIEKRQSVAFWCNPISGHATLYWYQQILGQGPKLLIQFQNNGVVDDSQLPKDRFSAERLKGVDSTLKIQPAKLEDSAVYLCTSSLEGAETQCFGPGTRLLVL.

A single count supports this clonotype. A single base separates this from a much larger clone, so it may be a read error. CDR3 coding DNA: TGTGCCAGACCGGGACTAGGCCACAATGAGGAGTTCTTC. It specifies CARPGLGHNEEFF. The chain links TRBV2 to TRBJ2-1, with 8 bases identical to TRBD2. The CDR3 consists of 13 residues. The germline CDR1 and CDR2 sequences are SNHLY and FYNNEI.

Concerning this clonotype: One end of the junction does not line up with germline, which may come from a read error. The rearrangement links TRBV11-2 to TRBJ1-1; no definite D call. CDR3 length: 11 amino acids. The V gene's germline CDR1 is SGHAT and CDR2 FQNNGV. In nucleotides, the CDR3 is TGTACCAGCAGCTTGAACACTGGAGCTTTCTTT. Its protein is CTSSLNTGAFF.

For this clonotype: Here the CDR3 omits its conserved ending phenylalanine or tryptophan, so a read error is the likely source. The chain uses TRBV6-1 and TRBJ2-3, with TRBD1 matching over 9 bases. Trimming took 1 base from V and 6 from J; bases not matched to a gene: 8. The CDR3 contains 16 residues. Germline lookup yields CDR1 MNHNS and CDR2 SASEGT. CDR3 nucleotides: TGTGCCAGCAGTGAAGAGACAGGGGGAGGAGCGGATACGCAGTATTCT. This translates into CASSEETGGGADTQYS.

This clonotype was recorded at least ten times. One end of the junction varies from germline; a read error may be responsible. The chain couples TRBV6-5 to TRBJ1-5; 7 bases line up with TRBD1. CDR3 length: 15 residues. Germline-derived CDR1 and CDR2 are MNHEY and SVGAGI. The CDR3 bases are TGTGCCAGCAGCCGTACAGGGGCAGGAGGCCAGCTCCAGCATTTT. This encodes CASSRTGAGGQLQHF.

This clonotype was observed a single time. At one end, the junction sequence differs from germline, possibly due to a read error. J is TRBJ2-2 and V is TRBV6-2 or TRBV6-3, with D maybe TRBD2 (5 bases). The germline gives CDR1 MNHEY, CDR2 SVGEGT. The CDR3 is 12 amino acids. CDR3 coding DNA: TGTGCCAGCGACCCAGACACCGGGGAGTTGTTTTTT. The encoded protein is CASDPDTGELFF.

This clonotype was found a few times. This CDR3 is missing its conserved last phenylalanine or tryptophan, likely due to a read error. The V call is TRBV5-6, the J call TRBJ2-3; no definite D call. The CDR3 has 14 residues. V was pared by 1 base and J by 8 bases, with 14 bases between. The germline gives CDR1 SGHDT, CDR2 YYEEEE. CDR3 residues: CASSLSDIGSTQYS. In DNA, the CDR3 is TGTGCCAGCAGCTTGAGCGACATCGGAAGTACGCAGTATTCT.

Notes on this clonotype: Relative to the germline gene, one junction end is altered; a read error may explain this. The V call is TRBV7-9, the J call TRBJ2-2; TRBD1 is a possible D gene (6 bases). Germline CDR1 is SEHNR and CDR2 is FQNEAQ (reference sequence). This CDR3 spans 13 amino acids. Here the CDR3 DNA reads TGTGCGACCGGGACACTTAGCACCGGGGAGCTGTTTTTC. This translates into CATGTLSTGELFF.

With respect to this clonotype: Germline and junction disagree at one end, which may indicate a read error. V and J are TRBV6-5 and TRBJ2-3; D is ambiguous. CDR1 and CDR2 from the germline V gene are MNHEY and SVGAGI. The length of the CDR3 is 14 residues. CDR3 amino acids: CASSYVIHSGTQYF. The CDR3 DNA reads as TGTGCTAGCAGTTATGTGATCCATTCAGGTACGCAATATTTT.

In its sample, this clonotype was seen a few times. With a much larger clone just one base away, this may be a read error. The chain links TRBV28 to TRBJ1-2; D unresolved. Germline CDR1 is MDHEN and CDR2 is SYDVKM. The CDR3 length is 14 residues. CDR3 DNA: TGTGTCAGCACCTCGATGGCCCGCACGGATGGCTACACCTTC. Its translation: CVSTSMARTDGYTF.

J is TRBJ2-7 and V is TRBV10-3, with TRBD2 identical over 9 bases. The CDR3 is 14 residues long. Germline V lookup: CDR1 ENHRY, CDR2 SYGVKD. The CDR3 is CAICDGTSIYEQYF. Here the CDR3 DNA reads TGTGCTATCTGTGATGGGACTAGCATCTACGAGCAGTACTTC.